A single sample gave rise to the 20 T cell receptor beta chains below, sequenced in a study of blood T cells in healthy people across ages. Through a sample-barcoded 5' primer and a J-beta primer mix, a second PCR was run for roughly 7 to 12 cycles. TCRdb reprocessed the 5' RACE reads via MiXCR and lists one record per CDR3 protein. The sample records around 1.5 million distinct CDR3 sequences, approximately 38% being singletons. Sequencing input: blood. The receptor set was obtained from a young woman in good health.

The chain combines TRBV5-1 with TRBJ2-5; D is unresolved. CDR3 length equals 14 residues. The germline CDR1 and CDR2 sequences are SGHRS and YFSETQ. V lost 4 bases, J lost 4 bases, and 14 bases lay in between. CDR3 coding DNA: TGCGCCAGCAGCCCCGATCTACTGGCAGAGACCCAGTACTTC. Residues: CASSPDLLAETQYF.

The DNA for the CDR3 is TGCAGCGTTGCAGCGGGGTACCAAGAGACCCAGTACTTC. Its translation: CSVAAGYQETQYF. The rearrangement joins TRBV29-1 to TRBJ2-5; 7 nucleotides match TRBD2. CDR1 and CDR2 from the germline V gene are SQVTM and ANQGSEA. This CDR3 comprises 13 residues. The V and J ends lost 4 bases and 0 bases, in that order; junction bases with no gene match: 2. Using reference TRBV29-1 and TRBJ2-5 for the parts outside the CDR3, the full variable domain is SAVISQKPSRDICQRGTSLTIQCQVDSQVTMMFWYRQQPGQSLTLIATANQGSEATYESGFVIDKFPISRPNLTFSTLTVSNMSPEDSSIYLCSVAAGYQETQYFGPGTRLLVL.

The chain links TRBV18 to TRBJ2-1; D call uncertain. With 6 bases removed from V and 8 bases from J, the gap between germline ends came to 17 bases. CDR3 length: 14 amino acids. CDR1 is KGHSH, CDR2 LQKENI, per germline. CDR3 in amino acids: CASSPPGGRDEQFF. CDR3 sequence (DNA): TGTGCCAGCTCTCCCCCGGGCGGCCGGGATGAGCAGTTCTTC.

V gene TRBV20-1 combines with J gene TRBJ2-5, with a possible D match to TRBD1 (5 bases). Germline V gives CDR1 DFQATT, CDR2 SNEGSKA (reference sequence). V was pared by 0 bases and J by 4 bases, with 15 bases between. This CDR3 is built from 15 residues. The CDR3 protein is CSARDGQGGRETQYF. DNA for the CDR3: TGCAGTGCTAGAGATGGGCAGGGTGGGCGAGAGACCCAGTACTTC.

This clonotype came up many times. The CDR3 DNA sequence: TGTGCCAGCAGCAACACAGGGATCATGAACACTGAAGCTTTCTTT. It codes for CASSNTGIMNTEAFF. The rearrangement joins TRBV6-5 to TRBJ1-1, with D possibly matching TRBD1 (6 bases). Per germline, CDR1 MNHEY and CDR2 SVGAGI. There are 15 residues in the CDR3. Deletions cut 6 bases from V and 0 bases from J, with 14 bases between.

The rearrangement links TRBV10-3 to TRBJ2-4; 11 bases agree with TRBD2. The ends lost 3 bases at V and 8 bases at J; junction bases unmatched: 6. The germline V gene encodes CDR1 ENHRY and CDR2 SYGVKD. The CDR3 length is 15 residues. DNA of the CDR3: TGTGCCATCAGTGAATTAGCGGGGGGGCAGTACATTCAGTACTTC. Translating gives CAISELAGGQYIQYF.

V usage is TRBV21-1 and J usage is TRBJ2-7; the D call in the table, TRBD1, was not verified against the DNA. TRBV21-1 is recorded as a pseudogene. This CDR3 spans 17 amino acids. The DNA for the CDR3 is TGTGCCAGCAGCCCCTGGGGTTTAGGGAGAGCGTTCTACGAGCAGTACTTC. Encoded protein: CASSPWGLGRAFYEQYF.

The chain uses TRBV28 and TRBJ1-4; D possibly corresponds to TRBD1 (5 bases). CDR3 size: 16 residues. Germline CDR1 reads MDHEN; CDR2 reads SYDVKM. V shed 5 bases and J shed 7 bases, with 20 bases lying between them. CDR3 DNA: TGTGCCAGCAGTGGCAGCGATCCAGGACACGGTGAAAAACTGTTTTTT. Its protein is CASSGSDPGHGEKLFF.

This clonotype was counted a few times. The CDR3 DNA reads as TGTGCCAGCAGCGGAACTAGCGTCTCCTACGAGCAGTACTTC. Translating it yields CASSGTSVSYEQYF. The V call is TRBV9, the J call TRBJ2-7, with 7 bases that match TRBD2. This CDR3 has 14 amino acids. The V gene's germline CDR1 is SGDLS and CDR2 YYNGEE. J lost 0 bases, V lost 3 bases, and 3 bases had no gene match. Full variable domain (missing parts from reference TRBV9 and TRBJ2-7): DSGVTQTPKHLITATGQRVTLRCSPRSGDLSVYWYQQSLDQGLQFLIQYYNGEERAKGNILERFSAQQFPDLHSELNLSSLELGDSALYFCASSGTSVSYEQYFGPGTRLTVT.

This chain connects TRBV20-1 to TRBJ2-1, with 10 bases lining up with TRBD2. The CDR3 is 15 residues long. After removal of 5 bases from V and 13 bases from J, the junction contained 17 bases not matched to a gene. CDR1 and CDR2 from the germline V gene are DFQATT and SNEGSKA (reference sequence). The CDR3 DNA sequence: TGCAGTGCTCCGACCGGGACTAGCGCCCAAGAGACCCAGTTCTTC. The encoded protein is CSAPTGTSAQETQFF.

The gene calls are TRBV6-4 and TRBJ2-5, with TRBD2 matching 9 bases. V dropped 6 bases and J dropped 11; count of bases not matched to a gene: 13. The CDR3 spans 14 residues. CDR1 is MRHNA, CDR2 SNTAGT, per germline. The CDR3 DNA reads as TGTGCCAGCAGATCGGGACTAGCTGGCGATGAGCAGTACTTC. Translating gives CASRSGLAGDEQYF.

The rearrangement uses TRBV15 and TRBJ2-7; D gene ambiguous. The germline gives CDR1 LNHNV, CDR2 YYDKDF (reference sequence). V lost 1 base to trimming and J lost 0 bases, with 7 bases between them. The CDR3 totals 14 residues. In nucleotides, the CDR3 is TGTGCCACCAGCAGAGTAGCTAGCTCCTACGAGCAGTACTTC. The encoded protein is CATSRVASSYEQYF.

This clonotype has just a few counts. The chain's CDR3 is CASSQRGSYNEQFF. CDR3 in DNA: TGTGCCAGCAGCCAAAGGGGGTCCTACAATGAGCAGTTCTTC. The rearrangement uses TRBV9 and TRBJ2-1; D may be TRBD1 (6 bases). Per the germline V gene, CDR1 is SGDLS and CDR2 is YYNGEE. The CDR3 has 14 residues. V lost 4 bases, J lost 1 base, and 9 bases lay in between. Based on the CDR3 plus reference TRBV9 and TRBJ2-1, the full variable domain is DSGVTQTPKHLITATGQRVTLRCSPRSGDLSVYWYQQSLDQGLQFLIQYYNGEERAKGNILERFSAQQFPDLHSELNLSSLELGDSALYFCASSQRGSYNEQFFGPGTRLTVL.

Concerning this clonotype itself: A read error is possible here, since a much larger clone lies one base away. The rearrangement uses TRBV10-3 and TRBJ2-7; D is ambiguous. CDR3 length: 14 amino acids. CDR1 and CDR2 from the germline V gene are ENHRY and SYGVKD. The V and J ends lost 5 bases and 0 bases respectively, with 11 bases between them. The CDR3 protein is CAISLTPVSYEQYF. The CDR3, as DNA: TGTGCCATCAGTTTGACGCCGGTCTCCTACGAGCAGTACTTC.

This clonotype was counted only a few times. The chain recombines TRBV27 with TRBJ2-7, with D maybe TRBD2 (7 bases). CDR3 size: 15 residues. CDR1 is MNHEY, CDR2 SMNVEV, per germline (reference sequence). V was clipped by 3 bases and J by 1 base, with 13 bases between them. The CDR3 loop reads CASSFKRGGSYEQYF. DNA of the CDR3: TGTGCCAGCAGTTTTAAAAGGGGGGGATCCTACGAGCAGTACTTC.

The chain combines TRBV28 with TRBJ2-4, with D unclear. The J call may be mistaken, given a closer DNA end match to TRBJ2-7. The germline V gene encodes CDR1 MDHEN and CDR2 SYDVKM. The CDR3 spans 15 residues. CDR3 coding DNA: TGTGCCAGCAGTCTCCATGGGTCAACCGGCTACGAGCAGTACTTC. Amino acid sequence: CASSLHGSTGYEQYF.

This chain uses TRBV10-3 with TRBJ2-7, with D perhaps matching TRBD1 (6 bases). Trimming cost V 10 bases and J 3 bases, with 13 bases left between them. CDR1 and CDR2 from the germline V gene are ENHRY and SYGVKD. This CDR3 spans 12 amino acids. The CDR3 is CATSDRNYEQYF. CDR3 nucleotide sequence: TGTGCCACGTCGGACAGAAACTACGAGCAGTACTTC.

V gene TRBV7-8 combines with J gene TRBJ1-2; unclear D gene. CDR1 is SGHVS, CDR2 FQNEAQ, per germline. The germline V and J ends were trimmed by 1 base and 0 bases, with 18 bases remaining between them. The CDR3 is made up of 18 amino acids. CDR3 protein: CASSLELFVRTSNYGYTF. Here the CDR3 DNA reads TGTGCCAGCAGCTTAGAATTATTTGTCCGGACCTCTAACTATGGCTACACCTTC.

On this clonotype itself: Germline and junction disagree at one end, which may indicate a read error. V gene TRBV18 combines with J gene TRBJ1-2; 8 bases align to TRBD1. The V gene's germline CDR1 is KGHSH and CDR2 LQKENI. The CDR3 totals 14 residues. The CDR3 bases are TGTGCCAGCTCACCACGGACAGGGTATTATGACTACACCTTC. Amino acid sequence: CASSPRTGYYDYTF.

The genes are TRBV4-2 and TRBJ2-3; 9 bases align to TRBD2. The CDR3 is 19 amino acids. With V trimmed by 1 base and J by 1 base, 12 bases remained unmatched. Germline CDR1 reads LGHNA; CDR2 reads YNFKEQ. The DNA of the CDR3 is TGTGCCAGCAGCCAAGGCGCGGGTCTGGCTAGCGGGGGCACAGATACGCAGTATTTT. It is translated as CASSQGAGLASGGTDTQYF.